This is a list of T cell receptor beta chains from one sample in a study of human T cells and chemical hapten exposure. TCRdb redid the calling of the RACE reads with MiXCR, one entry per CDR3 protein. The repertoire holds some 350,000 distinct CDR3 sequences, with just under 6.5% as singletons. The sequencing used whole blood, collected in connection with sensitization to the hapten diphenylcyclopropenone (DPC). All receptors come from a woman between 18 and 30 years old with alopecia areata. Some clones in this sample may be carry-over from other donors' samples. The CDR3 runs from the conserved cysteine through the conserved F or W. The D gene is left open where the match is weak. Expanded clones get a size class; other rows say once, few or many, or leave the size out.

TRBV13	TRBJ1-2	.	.	CASSSVEHPNYGYTF	TGTGCCAGCAGCTCGGTGGAACATCCTAACTATGGCTACACCTTC
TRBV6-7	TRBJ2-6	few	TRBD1	CASSHFRGPGQSSGANVLTF	TGTGCCAGCAGTCACTTCAGGGGGCCCGGGCAAAGCTCTGGGGCCAACGTCCTGACTTTC
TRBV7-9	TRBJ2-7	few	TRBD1	CASSAGQGRIEQYF	TGTGCCAGCAGCGCGGGACAGGGCCGGATCGAGCAGTACTTC
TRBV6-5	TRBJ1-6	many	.	CASSFTGHSNSPLHF	TGTGCCAGCAGTTTCACGGGACATTCCAATTCACCCCTCCACTTT
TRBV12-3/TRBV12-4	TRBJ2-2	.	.	CASQIPTGELFF	TGTGCCAGCCAAATCCCCACCGGGGAGCTGTTTTTT
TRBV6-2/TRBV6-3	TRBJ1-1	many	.	CASSYWGNTEAFF	TGTGCCAGCAGTTACTGGGGAAACACTGAAGCTTTCTTT
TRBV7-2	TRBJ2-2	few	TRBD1	CASSLVGTGDTGELFF	TGTGCCAGCAGCTTAGTTGGGACAGGGGACACCGGGGAGCTGTTTTTT
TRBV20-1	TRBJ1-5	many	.	CSAAPDRVNSNQPQHF	TGCAGTGCCGCACCCGACAGAGTCAATAGCAATCAGCCCCAGCATTTT
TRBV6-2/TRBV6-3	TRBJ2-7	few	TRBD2	CASSAPGLAGYEQYF	TGTGCCAGCAGTGCTCCGGGACTAGCGGGATACGAGCAGTACTTC
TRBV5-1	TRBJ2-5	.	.	CASSLARAPAMETQYF	TGCGCCAGCAGCTTGGCCCGCGCCCCGGCGATGGAGACCCAGTACTTC
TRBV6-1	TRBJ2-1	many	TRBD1	CASSEPRTGGANEQFF	TGTGCCAGCAGTGAACCCAGGACAGGGGGGGCCAATGAGCAGTTCTTC
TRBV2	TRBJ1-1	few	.	CASRTGRWETEAFF	TGTGCCAGCAGGACGGGACGGTGGGAAACTGAAGCTTTCTTT
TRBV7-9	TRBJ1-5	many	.	CASSLGLQPQHF	TGTGCCAGCAGCTTAGGTTTGCAGCCCCAGCATTTT
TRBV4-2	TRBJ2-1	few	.	CASSQVTSGEQFF	TGTGCCAGCAGCCAAGTAACGAGTGGGGAGCAGTTCTTC
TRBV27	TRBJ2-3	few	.	CASSITPDSTDTQYF	TGTGCCAGCAGTATCACCCCAGATAGCACAGATACGCAGTATTTT
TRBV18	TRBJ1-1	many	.	CASSPPGREGTEAFF	TGTGCCAGCTCACCACCGGGAAGAGAGGGCACTGAAGCTTTCTTT
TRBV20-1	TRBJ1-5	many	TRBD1	CSARDRGGQPQHF	TGCAGTGCTAGGGACAGGGGAGGTCAGCCCCAGCATTTT
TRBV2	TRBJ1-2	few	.	CASSEFQGGNGYTF	TGTGCCAGCAGTGAGTTTCAGGGCGGAAATGGCTACACCTTC
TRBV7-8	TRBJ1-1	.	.	CASSLASLSSVRIGREAFF	TGTGCCAGCAGCTTAGCTAGTCTTTCTTCCGTCAGGATTGGCAGGGAGGCTTTCTTT
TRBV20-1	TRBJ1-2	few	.	CSASEGYGYTF	TGCAGTGCTAGTGAAGGGTATGGCTACACCTTC
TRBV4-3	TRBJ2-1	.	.	CASSQQQGTLGAYNEQFF	TGCGCCAGCAGCCAACAACAAGGGACTTTGGGGGCCTACAATGAGCAGTTCTTC
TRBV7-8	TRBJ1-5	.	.	CASSHNTGGRPGPQHF	TGTGCCAGCAGCCACAACACTGGGGGCAGGCCCGGGCCCCAGCATTTT
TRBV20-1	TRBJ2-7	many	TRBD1	CSARGAAGGVSYEQYF	TGCAGTGCTAGAGGCGCAGCAGGGGGCGTATCCTACGAGCAGTACTTC
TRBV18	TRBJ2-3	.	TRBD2	CASSPTAGGTDTQYF	TGTGCCAGCTCACCGACAGCGGGGGGCACAGATACGCAGTATTTT
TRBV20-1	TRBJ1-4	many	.	CSAREWGGEKLFF	TGCAGTGCTAGAGAGTGGGGGGGTGAAAAACTGTTTTTT
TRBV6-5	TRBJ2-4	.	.	CASSYSTPPRKNIQYF	TGTGCCAGCAGTTACTCGACCCCCCCTCGGAAAAACATTCAGTACTTC
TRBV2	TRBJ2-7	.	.	CAGSISGLSYEQYF	TGTGCCGGCTCGATCAGCGGCCTCTCCTACGAGCAGTACTTC
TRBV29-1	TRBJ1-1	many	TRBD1	CSSTGQGNTEAFF	TGCAGCTCAACGGGACAGGGGAACACTGAAGCTTTCTTT
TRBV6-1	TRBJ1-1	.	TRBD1	CASTIGQGAHTEAFF	TGTGCCAGCACAATAGGGCAGGGGGCGCACACTGAAGCTTTCTTT
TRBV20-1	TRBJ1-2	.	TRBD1	CSASPLGQAGGYTF	TGCAGTGCTAGCCCCCTGGGACAGGCGGGCGGCTACACCTTC
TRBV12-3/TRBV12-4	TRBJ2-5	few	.	CASTPADFQETQYF	TGTGCCAGCACCCCAGCGGACTTTCAAGAGACCCAGTACTTC
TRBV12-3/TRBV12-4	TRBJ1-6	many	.	CASSWDKSLHF	TGTGCCAGCAGTTGGGACAAATCCCTCCACTTT
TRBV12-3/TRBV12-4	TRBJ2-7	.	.	CASSLDQERYEQYF	TGTGCCAGCAGTTTAGATCAGGAGCGCTACGAGCAGTACTTC
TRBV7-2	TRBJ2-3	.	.	CASSLGVRGRGTDTQYF	TGTGCCAGCAGCTTAGGGGTTAGGGGCAGGGGCACAGATACGCAGTATTTT
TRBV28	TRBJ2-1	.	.	CASSFVGGALNEQFF	TGTGCCAGCAGTTTTGTGGGGGGAGCATTAAATGAGCAGTTCTTC
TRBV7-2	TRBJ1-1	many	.	CASSLDGLGEAFF	TGTGCCAGCAGCTTGGACGGGCTCGGTGAAGCTTTCTTT
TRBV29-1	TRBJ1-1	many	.	CSVEVKMTWMEAFF	TGCAGCGTTGAGGTTAAGATGACCTGGATGGAAGCTTTCTTT
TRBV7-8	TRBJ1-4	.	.	CASSTPGGIEKLFF	TGTGCCAGCAGCACCCCGGGAGGTATTGAAAAACTGTTTTTT
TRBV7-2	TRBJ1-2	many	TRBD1	CASSFSDRELYGYTF	TGTGCCAGCAGCTTCTCGGACAGGGAATTATATGGCTACACCTTC
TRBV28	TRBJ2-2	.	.	CASPPSGSSNTGELFF	TGTGCCAGCCCTCCTTCAGGGTCTTCGAACACCGGGGAGCTGTTTTTT
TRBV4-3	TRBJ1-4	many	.	CASSQATSSRANEKLFF	TGCGCCAGCAGCCAAGCCACCTCCAGTAGGGCTAATGAAAAACTGTTTTTT
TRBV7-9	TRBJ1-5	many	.	CASSLDYRQPQHF	TGTGCCAGCAGCTTAGATTATAGACAGCCCCAGCATTTT
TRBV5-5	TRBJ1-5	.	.	CASSLGGGSQPQHF	TGTGCCAGCAGCTTGGGAGGAGGGAGCCAGCCCCAGCATTTT
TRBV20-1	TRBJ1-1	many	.	CSARGSPEAFF	TGCAGTGCTAGAGGTTCCCCTGAAGCTTTCTTT
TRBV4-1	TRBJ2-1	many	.	CASSQMPGSFSYNEQFF	TGCGCCAGCAGCCAGATGCCGGGGTCCTTCTCCTACAATGAGCAGTTCTTC
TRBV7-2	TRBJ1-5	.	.	CASSLVSQGGQPQHF	TGTGCCAGCAGCTTAGTCTCACAGGGCGGCCAGCCCCAGCATTTT
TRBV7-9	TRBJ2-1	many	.	CASSLLLANNEQFF	TGTGCCAGCAGCCTACTCCTAGCGAACAATGAGCAGTTCTTC
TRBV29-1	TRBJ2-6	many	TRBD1	CSAGQGLSGANVLTF	TGCAGCGCTGGACAGGGACTCTCTGGGGCCAACGTCCTGACTTTC
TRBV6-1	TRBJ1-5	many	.	CASSESGHNQPQHF	TGTGCCAGCAGTGAGTCAGGCCACAATCAGCCCCAGCATTTT